The 9 T cell receptor beta chains presented below share a single source sample, sequenced in a study of OX40 agonist ivuxolimab in advanced cancers. TCRdb's copy holds only in-frame clones and misses some; the assay was immunoSEQ multiplex PCR. The profile covers 55,000 to 70,000 clones, with under 85% appearing a single time and less than 3.5% taken by the ten largest. Sample: CD4+ or CD8+ T cells sorted from blood, taken in a trial of the OX40 agonist ivuxolimab. These receptors were collected from an adult with an advanced solid tumor such as melanoma, head and neck, liver or kidney cancer.

The chain joins TRBV2 to TRBJ2-6; 14 bases match TRBD2. Losses at the gene ends were 7 bases for V and 2 bases for J; bases not matched to a gene: 16. The CDR3 covers 21 residues. Germline V gene lookup returns CDR1 SNHLY and CDR2 FYNNEI. CDR3 in amino acids: CASTARLGTSGGTAGANVLTF. CDR3 nucleotides: TGTGCCAGCACCGCCCGACTAGGGACTAGCGGGGGTACCGCTGGGGCCAACGTCCTGACTTTC.

V is TRBV7-2 and J is TRBJ1-5; TRBD1 might be the D (5 bases). Trimming shortened V by 7 bases and J by 5 bases, and 18 bases separated the two germline ends. Germline assignment: CDR1 SGHTA and CDR2 FQGNSA. The CDR3 length is 15 residues. CDR3 DNA: TGTGCCAGCACCCCCCTGGCAGGGAATGATCAGCCCCAGCATTTT. The encoded protein is CASTPLAGNDQPQHF.

The chain employs TRBV30 and TRBJ2-5, with D possibly matching TRBD1 (6 bases). The V and J ends lost 2 bases and 1 base respectively, with 8 bases between them. This CDR3 spans 13 amino acids. Germline loops: CDR1 GTSNPN, CDR2 SVGIG (reference sequence). The CDR3 is CAWSRGFQETQYF. The CDR3 DNA reads TGTGCCTGGAGTAGGGGGTTCCAAGAGACCCAGTACTTC.

This clone was counted only a few times. V usage is TRBV6-1 and J usage is TRBJ2-2; tentatively, D is TRBD1 or TRBD2 (5 bases each). The V end was cut by 7 bases, the J end by 2 bases, with 11 bases between. The length of the CDR3 is 14 residues. CDR1 and CDR2 (germline): MNHNS, SASEGT. In DNA form, the CDR3 reads TGTGCCAGCATCCGGGACGGTAACACCGGGGAGCTGTTTTTT. This codes for CASIRDGNTGELFF.

The J gene is TRBJ2-5, the V gene TRBV11-3; D gene ambiguous. This CDR3 region has 13 residues. The V end was cut by 1 base, the J end by 3 bases, with 6 bases between. Looked up from germline, CDR1 is SGHNT and CDR2 is YENEEA. The CDR3 bases are TGTGCCAGCAGCTTAGGTGGCAAAGAGACCCAGTACTTC. Protein product: CASSLGGKETQYF.

The chain uses TRBV5-4 and TRBJ2-5, with 8 bases identical to TRBD2. Germline V gene lookup returns CDR1 SGHNT and CDR2 YYREEE (reference sequence). The CDR3 length is 13 residues. V shed 2 bases and J 7 bases; nucleotides not matched to a gene: 4. CDR3 residues: CASSFAGGGTQYF. For the CDR3, the DNA is TGTGCCAGCAGCTTCGCGGGGGGCGGGACCCAGTACTTC.

This sequence joins TRBV10-3 and TRBJ1-2; D not resolved. V was cut by 7 bases and J by 0 bases, with 9 bases left in between. CDR1 is ENHRY, CDR2 SYGVKD, per germline. This CDR3 has 13 amino acids. CDR3 in amino acids: CAINAAPNYGYTF. The DNA for the CDR3 is TGTGCCATCAATGCAGCACCTAACTATGGCTACACCTTC.

The V and J genes are TRBV19 and TRBJ2-5; maybe TRBD2 (6 bases). Germline V gene data show CDR1 as LNHDA and CDR2 as SQIVND (reference sequence). Trimming took 5 bases from V and 7 from J, leaving 11 bases between them. The CDR3 consists of 12 residues. The CDR3, as DNA: TGTGCCAGTAGTGGGGACTCAGGGACCCAGTACTTC. Protein product: CASSGDSGTQYF.

The J gene is TRBJ1-2, the V gene TRBV7-9; a possible D gene is TRBD1 (5 bases). The CDR3 is made up of 15 amino acids. In germline, CDR1 is SEHNR, CDR2 FQNEAQ (reference sequence). V dropped 0 bases and J dropped 8 bases, with 16 bases sitting between them. The CDR3 loop reads CASSLAQPGRGGYTF. The CDR3 DNA reads as TGTGCCAGCAGCTTAGCACAGCCAGGGCGTGGCGGCTACACCTTC.